One sample yielded the 18 T cell receptor beta chains listed below, sequenced in a study of blood T cell repertoires in COVID-19. Repertoires were generated with immunoSEQ multiplex PCR, while TCRdb's copy carries only in-frame clones and drops some. In the table there are a few hundred thousand clones, approximately 91% of which are singletons. Sample: peripheral blood. These receptor sequences come from a woman in her sixties or seventies with acute or convalescent COVID-19.

The gene calls are TRBV7-9 and TRBJ2-7; 7 nucleotides match TRBD2. From germline, CDR1 is SEHNR and CDR2 FQNEAQ (reference sequence). The J segment lost 5 bases and the V segment lost 11 bases, leaving 6 bases of the junction unmatched. The CDR3 covers 11 residues. The CDR3: CAPGGPHEQYF. CDR3 nucleotide sequence: TGTGCCCCGGGGGGTCCCCACGAGCAGTACTTC. The full variable domain, rest sourced from reference TRBV7-9 and TRBJ2-7, is DTGVSQNPRHKITKRGQNVTFRCDPISEHNRLYWYRQTLGQGPEFLTYFQNEAQLEKSRLLSDRFSAERPKGSFSTLEIQRTEQGDSAMYLCAPGGPHEQYFGPGTRLTVT.

The rearrangement links TRBV24-1 to TRBJ2-3; TRBD1 might be the D (6 bases). Germline CDR1 reads KGHDR; CDR2 reads SFDVKD. The CDR3 covers 17 residues. The V and J ends lost 1 base and 3 bases respectively, with 16 bases between them. In DNA, the CDR3 is TGTGCCACCAGTGATTTTAGGACAGAGGGTAGGACAGATACGCAGTATTTT. Residues: CATSDFRTEGRTDTQYF.

V usage is TRBV18 and J usage is TRBJ1-1; the D gene is possibly TRBD1 (5 bases). This CDR3 comprises 14 residues. Trimming removed 5 bases at V and 4 bases at J, with 14 bases between. Per germline, CDR1 KGHSH and CDR2 LQKENI. The CDR3 bases are TGTGCCAGCTCAGATCAGGGAGGCGGCACTGAAGCTTTCTTT. The encoded protein is CASSDQGGGTEAFF.

The rearrangement joins TRBV30 to TRBJ1-2; no clear D. The CDR3 has 13 residues. V dropped 0 bases and J dropped 2 bases, with 7 bases sitting between them. CDR1 and CDR2 from the germline V gene are GTSNPN and SVGIG (reference sequence). This CDR3 reads CAWSVGVNYGYTF. The CDR3 nucleotides read TGTGCCTGGAGTGTGGGCGTAAACTATGGCTACACCTTC.

V gene TRBV27 combines with J gene TRBJ2-2; D is perhaps TRBD1 (6 bases). The CDR3 totals 16 residues. Trimming took off 7 bases at V and 0 bases at J, with 15 bases between the two ends. Germline V gives CDR1 MNHEY, CDR2 SMNVEV (reference sequence). This CDR3 is CASTPRGRSNTGELFF. Written as DNA, the CDR3 is TGTGCCAGCACCCCGAGGGGGAGATCGAACACCGGGGAGCTGTTTTTT.

J is TRBJ1-1 and V is TRBV28; possibly TRBD1 for D (5 bases). The CDR3 spans 14 residues. Trimming took off 1 base at V and 5 bases at J, with 11 bases between the two ends. CDR1 and CDR2 (germline): MDHEN, SYDVKM. Written as DNA, the CDR3 is TGTGCCAGCAGTTTATCGGGGGGAGAAACTGAAGCTTTCTTT. Its protein product is CASSLSGGETEAFF. Full variable domain (missing parts from reference TRBV28 and TRBJ1-1): DVKVTQSSRYLVKRTGEKVFLECVQDMDHENMFWYRQDPGLGLRLIYFSYDVKMKEKGDIPEGYSVSREKKERFSLILESASTNQTSMYLCASSLSGGETEAFFGQGTRLTVV.

This chain links TRBV28 with TRBJ2-5; 8 bases are a match to TRBD1. Germline trimming cut 3 bases from V and 6 bases from J; bases unmatched to any gene: 18. This CDR3 has 18 amino acids. The V gene's germline CDR1 is MDHEN and CDR2 SYDVKM. The chain's CDR3 is CASSLGRNRPQGGKTQYF. For the CDR3, the DNA is TGTGCCAGCAGTTTGGGTCGGAACCGGCCACAGGGGGGAAAGACCCAGTACTTC.

V is TRBV28 and J is TRBJ2-1; TRBD2 agrees at 11 bases. The CDR3 sequence is 17 residues long. Germline CDR1 is MDHEN and CDR2 is SYDVKM. V dropped 2 bases and J dropped 5; count of bases not matched to a gene: 8. CDR3 in DNA: TGTGCCAGCAGTTTAGGGGCCGGGACTAGCGGAAACAATGAGCAGTTCTTC. Residues: CASSLGAGTSGNNEQFF.

The chain recombines TRBV5-1 with TRBJ2-7, with D unresolved. CDR1 is SGHRS and CDR2 is YFSETQ in the germline V gene. The V and J ends lost 4 bases and 3 bases respectively, with 8 bases between them. The CDR3 length is 12 residues. The CDR3 region is CASSPQSYEQYF. The DNA of the CDR3 is TGCGCCAGCAGCCCACAGAGCTACGAGCAGTACTTC.

As for this clone: Within the sample, other DNA sequences also encode this same CDR3. The chain employs TRBV2 and TRBJ2-1, with D tentatively TRBD1 (5 bases). The CDR3 spans 13 residues. The V gene's germline CDR1 is SNHLY and CDR2 FYNNEI. V lost 2 bases and J 5 bases, leaving 7 bases between the germline ends. The CDR3 here is CASSERQNNEQFF. The CDR3 DNA is TGTGCCAGCAGTGAAAGACAGAACAATGAGCAGTTCTTC.

The rearrangement joins TRBV11-2 to TRBJ1-1, with D maybe TRBD1 (5 bases). This CDR3 comprises 17 residues. The ends were cut back, 5 bases at V and 3 bases at J, with 22 bases in the middle. Germline lookup yields CDR1 SGHAT and CDR2 FQNNGV. As DNA, the CDR3 is TGTGCCAGCAGCACTGCCCTCGGGACTCCAAAGGACACTGAAGCTTTCTTT. Its protein is CASSTALGTPKDTEAFF.

The chain joins TRBV29-1 to TRBJ2-2; D might be TRBD1 (5 bases). Between the trimmed V and J ends, which lost 4 bases and 1 base, there was a span of 10 bases. CDR1 is SQVTM, CDR2 ANQGSEA, per germline. This CDR3 is built from 14 residues. The CDR3 loop is CSVGQGLNTGELFF. In nucleotides, the CDR3 is TGCAGCGTTGGGCAGGGCCTGAACACCGGGGAGCTGTTTTTT.

V usage is TRBV6-4 and J usage is TRBJ1-2; D remains unclear. The CDR3 has 12 amino acids. The ends were cut back, 3 bases at V and 5 bases at J, with 7 bases in the middle. The germline CDR1 and CDR2 sequences are MRHNA and SNTAGT. As DNA, the CDR3 is TGTGCCAGCAGTGATGGGCTGTATGGCTACACCTTC. As protein: CASSDGLYGYTF.

The CDR3 reads CASSLTGINEQFF. In DNA, the CDR3 is TGTGCCAGCAGCTTAACAGGGATAAATGAGCAGTTCTTC. The chain uses TRBV5-4 and TRBJ2-1; D is perhaps TRBD1 (6 bases). The CDR3 length is 13 residues. Trimming pared 2 bases from V and 7 bases from J, leaving 10 bases between. Germline CDR1 and CDR2: SGHNT and YYREEE (reference sequence).

The chain is built from TRBV7-8 and TRBJ2-2; no reliable D call. The V gene's germline CDR1 is SGHVS and CDR2 FQNEAQ. Trimming stripped 5 bases from V and 6 bases from J, with 13 bases between. CDR3 length: 14 residues. The CDR3 DNA sequence: TGTGCCAGCAGCCGAAATAGTTTTTCCGGGGAGCTGTTTTTT. Its protein is CASSRNSFSGELFF. Together with reference TRBV7-8 and TRBJ2-2, the CDR3 gives the full variable domain: GAGVSQSPRYKVAKRGQDVALRCDPISGHVSLFWYQQALGQGPEFLTYFQNEAQLDKSGLPSDRFFAERPEGSVSTLKIQRTQQEDSAVYLCASSRNSFSGELFFGEGSRLTVL.

V usage is TRBV7-2 and J usage is TRBJ2-7; possibly TRBD2 for D (5 bases). Trimming stripped 8 bases from V and 5 bases from J, with 19 bases between. This CDR3 is 14 amino acids long. Germline V gives CDR1 SGHTA, CDR2 FQGNSA. DNA for the CDR3: TGTGCCAGCCACCCTTCATTGGGAGTCCACGAGCAGTACTTC. Its protein is CASHPSLGVHEQYF.

The chain links TRBV6-5 to TRBJ2-1, with 9 bases matching TRBD2. The germline V gene encodes CDR1 MNHEY and CDR2 SVGAGI. V was clipped by 4 bases and J by 7 bases; unmatched bases: 8. The CDR3 length is 15 residues. CDR3 in DNA: TGTGCCAGCAGTTCTGGCGGGGGGGATGGGAATGAGCAGTTCTTC. It specifies CASSSGGGDGNEQFF.

In its sample, this clone was seen once. The J gene is TRBJ1-1, the V gene TRBV6-5; 7 nucleotides line up with TRBD1. Trimming cost V 2 bases and J 3 bases; bases outside gene matches: 0. Germline V CDR1 and CDR2: MNHEY, SVGAGI. The CDR3 length is 13 residues. For the CDR3, the DNA is TGTGCCAGCAGTTACAGGGGGCACACTGAAGCTTTCTTT. Its protein product is CASSYRGHTEAFF.